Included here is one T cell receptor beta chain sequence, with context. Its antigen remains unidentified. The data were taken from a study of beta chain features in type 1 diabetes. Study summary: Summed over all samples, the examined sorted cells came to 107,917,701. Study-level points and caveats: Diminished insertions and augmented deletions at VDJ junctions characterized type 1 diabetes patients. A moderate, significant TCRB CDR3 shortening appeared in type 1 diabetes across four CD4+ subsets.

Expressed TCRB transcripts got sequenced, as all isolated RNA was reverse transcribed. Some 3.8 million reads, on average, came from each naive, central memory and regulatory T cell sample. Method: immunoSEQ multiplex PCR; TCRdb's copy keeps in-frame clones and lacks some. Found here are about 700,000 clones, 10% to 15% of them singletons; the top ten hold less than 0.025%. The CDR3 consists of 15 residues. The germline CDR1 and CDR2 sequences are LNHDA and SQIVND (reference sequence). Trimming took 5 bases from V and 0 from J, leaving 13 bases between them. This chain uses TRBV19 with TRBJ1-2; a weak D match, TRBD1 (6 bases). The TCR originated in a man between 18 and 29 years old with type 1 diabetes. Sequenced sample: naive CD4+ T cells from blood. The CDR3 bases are TGTGCCAGTAGTTCCCAGGGGTTAGCTAACTATGGCTACACCTTC. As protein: CASSSQGLANYGYTF.